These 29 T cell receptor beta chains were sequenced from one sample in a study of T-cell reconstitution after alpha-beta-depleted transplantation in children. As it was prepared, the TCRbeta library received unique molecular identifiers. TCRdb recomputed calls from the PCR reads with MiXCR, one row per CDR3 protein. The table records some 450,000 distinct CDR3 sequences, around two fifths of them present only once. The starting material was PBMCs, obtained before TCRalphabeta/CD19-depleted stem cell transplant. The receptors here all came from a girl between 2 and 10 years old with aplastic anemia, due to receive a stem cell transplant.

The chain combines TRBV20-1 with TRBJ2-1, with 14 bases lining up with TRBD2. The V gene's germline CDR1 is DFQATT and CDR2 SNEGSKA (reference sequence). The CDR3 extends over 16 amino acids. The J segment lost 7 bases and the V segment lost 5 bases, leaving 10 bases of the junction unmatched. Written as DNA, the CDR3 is TGCAGTGCTCCATGGACTAGCGGGGGGCTAAGAAATGAGCAGTTCTTC. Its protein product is CSAPWTSGGLRNEQFF.

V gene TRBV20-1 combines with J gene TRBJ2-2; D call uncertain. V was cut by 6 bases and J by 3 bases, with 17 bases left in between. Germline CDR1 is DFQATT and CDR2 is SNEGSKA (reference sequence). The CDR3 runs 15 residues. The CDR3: CSAGPTGTYTGELFF. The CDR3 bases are TGCAGTGCCGGACCCACGGGCACCTACACCGGGGAGCTGTTTTTT.

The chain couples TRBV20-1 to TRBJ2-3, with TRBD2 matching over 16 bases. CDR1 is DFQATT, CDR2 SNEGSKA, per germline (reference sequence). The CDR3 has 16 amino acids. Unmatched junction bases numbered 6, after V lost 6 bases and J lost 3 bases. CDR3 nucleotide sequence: TGCAGTGCGACGGGACTAGCGGGGGGGCAGACAGATACGCAGTATTTT. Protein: CSATGLAGGQTDTQYF.

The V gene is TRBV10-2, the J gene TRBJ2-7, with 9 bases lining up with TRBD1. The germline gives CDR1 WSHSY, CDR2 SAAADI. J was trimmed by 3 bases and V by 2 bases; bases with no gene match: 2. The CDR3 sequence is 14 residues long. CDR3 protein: CASSEGTGIYEQYF. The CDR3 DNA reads TGCGCCAGCAGTGAGGGGACAGGGATCTACGAGCAGTACTTC.

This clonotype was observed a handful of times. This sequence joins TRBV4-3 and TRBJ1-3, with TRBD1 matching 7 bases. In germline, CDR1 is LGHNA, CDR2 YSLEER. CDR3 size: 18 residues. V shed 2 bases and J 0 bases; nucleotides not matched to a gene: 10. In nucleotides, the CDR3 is TGCGCCAGCAGCCAAAAATACGGGGACAGTAACTCTGGAAACACCATATATTTT. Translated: CASSQKYGDSNSGNTIYF.

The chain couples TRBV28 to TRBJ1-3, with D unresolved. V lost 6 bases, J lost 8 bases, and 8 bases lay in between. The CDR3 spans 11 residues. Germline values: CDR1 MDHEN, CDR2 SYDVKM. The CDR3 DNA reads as TGTGCCAGCAGGATCGGATACACCATATATTTT. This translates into CASRIGYTIYF.

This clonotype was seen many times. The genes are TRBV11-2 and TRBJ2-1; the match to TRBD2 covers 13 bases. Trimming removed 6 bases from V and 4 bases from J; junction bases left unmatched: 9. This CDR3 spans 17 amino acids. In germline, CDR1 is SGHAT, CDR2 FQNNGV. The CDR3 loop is CASSTSGRVLRYNEQFF. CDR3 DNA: TGTGCCAGCAGTACTAGCGGGAGGGTACTACGGTACAATGAGCAGTTCTTC.

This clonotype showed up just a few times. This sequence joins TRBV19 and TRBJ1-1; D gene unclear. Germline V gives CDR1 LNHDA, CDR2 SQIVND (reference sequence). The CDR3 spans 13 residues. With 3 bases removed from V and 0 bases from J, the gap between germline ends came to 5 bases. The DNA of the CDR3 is TGTGCCAGTAGTATTGGCGTGAACACTGAAGCTTTCTTT. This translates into CASSIGVNTEAFF.

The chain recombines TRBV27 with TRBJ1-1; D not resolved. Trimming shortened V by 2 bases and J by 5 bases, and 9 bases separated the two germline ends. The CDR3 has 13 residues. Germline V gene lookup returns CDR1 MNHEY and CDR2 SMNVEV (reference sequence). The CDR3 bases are TGTGCCAGCAGTTTAGTCCTGGCGACTGAAGCTTTCTTT. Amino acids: CASSLVLATEAFF.

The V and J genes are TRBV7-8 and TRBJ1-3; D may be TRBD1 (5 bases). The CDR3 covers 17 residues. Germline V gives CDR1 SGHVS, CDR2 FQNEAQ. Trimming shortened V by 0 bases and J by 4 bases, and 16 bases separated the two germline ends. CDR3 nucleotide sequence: TGTGCCAGCAGCTTAGCGCGGGGCCTAGGCTCCGGAAACACCATATATTTT. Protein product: CASSLARGLGSGNTIYF.

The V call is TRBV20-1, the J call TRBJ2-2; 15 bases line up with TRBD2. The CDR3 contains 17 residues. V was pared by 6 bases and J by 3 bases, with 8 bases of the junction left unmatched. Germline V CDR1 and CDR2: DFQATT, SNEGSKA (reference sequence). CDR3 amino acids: CSASGLAGGPDTGELFF. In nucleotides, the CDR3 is TGCAGTGCCTCCGGACTAGCGGGAGGGCCGGACACCGGGGAGCTGTTTTTT.

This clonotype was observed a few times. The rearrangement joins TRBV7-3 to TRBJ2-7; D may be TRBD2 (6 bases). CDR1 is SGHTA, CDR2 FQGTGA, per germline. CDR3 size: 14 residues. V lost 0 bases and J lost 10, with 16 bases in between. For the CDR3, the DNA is TGTGCCAGCAGCTTAACGGGCGGGGAGCCTCGACAGTACTTC. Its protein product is CASSLTGGEPRQYF.

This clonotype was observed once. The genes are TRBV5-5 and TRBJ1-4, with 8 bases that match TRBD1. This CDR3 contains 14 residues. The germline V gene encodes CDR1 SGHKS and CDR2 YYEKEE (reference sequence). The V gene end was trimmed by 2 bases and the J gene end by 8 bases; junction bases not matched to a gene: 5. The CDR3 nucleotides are TGTGCCAGCAGCTTAGACAGGGGAGTGGAAAAACTGTTTTTT. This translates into CASSLDRGVEKLFF. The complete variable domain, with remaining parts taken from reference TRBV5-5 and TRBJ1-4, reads DAGVTQSPTHLIKTRGQQVTLRCSPISGHKSVSWYQQVLGQGPQFIFQYYEKEERGRGNFPDRFSARQFPNYSSELNVNALLLGDSALYLCASSLDRGVEKLFFGSGTQLSVL.

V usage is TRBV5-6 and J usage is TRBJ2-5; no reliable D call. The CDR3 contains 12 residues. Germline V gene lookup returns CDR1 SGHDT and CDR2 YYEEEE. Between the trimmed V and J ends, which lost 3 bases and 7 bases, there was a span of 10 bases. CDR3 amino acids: CASSSWPATQYF. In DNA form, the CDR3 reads TGTGCCAGCAGCTCTTGGCCTGCGACCCAGTACTTC.

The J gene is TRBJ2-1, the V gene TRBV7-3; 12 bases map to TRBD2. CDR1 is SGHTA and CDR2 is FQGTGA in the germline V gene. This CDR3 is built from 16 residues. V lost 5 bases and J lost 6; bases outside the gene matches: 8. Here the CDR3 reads CASSRSSGGASNEQFF. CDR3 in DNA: TGTGCCAGCAGCCGATCTAGCGGGGGGGCCTCCAATGAGCAGTTCTTC.

CDR3 DNA: TGCAGTGCCAGGCGGGCGGGAGGGCCTCAAGAGCAGTTCTTC. Residues: CSARRAGGPQEQFF. This chain links TRBV20-1 with TRBJ2-1, with 9 positions matching TRBD2. V lost 6 bases, J lost 10 bases, and 13 bases stayed unmatched. The CDR3 loop spans 14 amino acids. The germline V gene has CDR1 DFQATT and CDR2 SNEGSKA (reference sequence).

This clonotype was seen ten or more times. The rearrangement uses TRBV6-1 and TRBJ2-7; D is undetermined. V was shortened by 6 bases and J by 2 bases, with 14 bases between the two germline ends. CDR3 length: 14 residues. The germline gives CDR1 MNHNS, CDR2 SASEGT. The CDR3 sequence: CASRPPGAPYEQYF. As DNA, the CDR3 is TGTGCCAGCAGACCCCCCGGAGCCCCCTACGAGCAGTACTTC.

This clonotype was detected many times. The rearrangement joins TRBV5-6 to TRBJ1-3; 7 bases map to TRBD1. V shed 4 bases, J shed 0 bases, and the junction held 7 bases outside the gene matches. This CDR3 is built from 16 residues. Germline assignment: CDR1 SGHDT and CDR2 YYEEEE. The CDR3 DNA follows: TGTGCCAGCAGCATTCCGGGACAGAGCTCTGGAAACACCATATATTTT. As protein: CASSIPGQSSGNTIYF.

CDR3 sequence reads: CASSLPSGGAHEQFF. The CDR3 region has the DNA TGTGCCAGCAGTTTGCCTAGCGGGGGGGCGCATGAGCAGTTCTTC. The chain is built from TRBV12-3 or TRBV12-4 and TRBJ2-1; 12 nucleotides agree with TRBD2. The CDR3 extends over 15 amino acids. Unmatched junction bases numbered 5, after V lost 3 bases and J lost 8 bases.

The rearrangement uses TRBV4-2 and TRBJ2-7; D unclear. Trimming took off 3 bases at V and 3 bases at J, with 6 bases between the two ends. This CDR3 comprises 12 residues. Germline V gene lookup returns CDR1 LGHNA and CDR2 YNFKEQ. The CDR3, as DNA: TGTGCCAGCAGCCATATAAACTACGAGCAGTACTTC. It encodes CASSHINYEQYF.

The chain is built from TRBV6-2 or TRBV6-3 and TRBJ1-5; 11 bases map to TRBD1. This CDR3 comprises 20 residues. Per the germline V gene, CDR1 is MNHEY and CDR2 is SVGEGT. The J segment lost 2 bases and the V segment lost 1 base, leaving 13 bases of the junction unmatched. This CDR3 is CASSYLTGTGGSWRNQPQHF. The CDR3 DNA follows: TGTGCCAGCAGTTACTTGACCGGGACAGGGGGAAGCTGGCGCAATCAGCCCCAGCATTTT.

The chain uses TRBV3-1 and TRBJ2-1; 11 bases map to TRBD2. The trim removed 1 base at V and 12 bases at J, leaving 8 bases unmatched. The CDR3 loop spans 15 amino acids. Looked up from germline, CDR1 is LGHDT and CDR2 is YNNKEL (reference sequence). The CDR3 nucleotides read TGTGCCAGCAGCCAAGGGGGACTAGCGGTTTATGGGCAGTTCTTC. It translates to CASSQGGLAVYGQFF.

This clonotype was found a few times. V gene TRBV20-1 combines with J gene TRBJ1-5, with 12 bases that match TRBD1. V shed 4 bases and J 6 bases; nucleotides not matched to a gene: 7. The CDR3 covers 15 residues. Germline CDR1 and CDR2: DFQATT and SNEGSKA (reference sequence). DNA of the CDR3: TGCAGTGCTACCCCCGGGACAGGGGGCGTTCAGCCCCAGCATTTT. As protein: CSATPGTGGVQPQHF.

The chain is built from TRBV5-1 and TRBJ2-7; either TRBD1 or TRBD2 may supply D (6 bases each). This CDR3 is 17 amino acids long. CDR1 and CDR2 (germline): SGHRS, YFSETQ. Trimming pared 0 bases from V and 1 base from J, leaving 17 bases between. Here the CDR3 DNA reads TGCGCCAGCAGCTTGGCTGGAGGGGGAGGCATTTCCTACGAGCAGTACTTC. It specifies CASSLAGGGGISYEQYF.

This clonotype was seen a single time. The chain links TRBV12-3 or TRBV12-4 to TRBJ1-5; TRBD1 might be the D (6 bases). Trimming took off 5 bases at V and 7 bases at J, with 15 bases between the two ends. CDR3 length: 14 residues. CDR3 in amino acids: CASSQQGQIQPQHF. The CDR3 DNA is TGTGCCAGCAGTCAACAGGGTCAGATACAGCCCCAGCATTTT.

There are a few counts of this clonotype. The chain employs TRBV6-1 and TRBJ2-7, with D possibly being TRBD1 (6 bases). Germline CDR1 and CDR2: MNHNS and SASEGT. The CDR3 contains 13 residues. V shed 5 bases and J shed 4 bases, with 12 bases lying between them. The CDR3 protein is CASSQDTGYEQYF. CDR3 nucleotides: TGTGCCAGCAGTCAGGACACAGGGTACGAGCAGTACTTC.

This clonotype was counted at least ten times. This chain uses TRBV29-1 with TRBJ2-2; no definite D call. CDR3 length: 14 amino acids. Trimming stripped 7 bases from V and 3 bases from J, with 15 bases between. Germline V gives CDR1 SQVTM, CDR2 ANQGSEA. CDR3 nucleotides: TGCAGCGGGTTATGGGAACCCTACACCGGGGAGCTGTTTTTT. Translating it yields CSGLWEPYTGELFF.

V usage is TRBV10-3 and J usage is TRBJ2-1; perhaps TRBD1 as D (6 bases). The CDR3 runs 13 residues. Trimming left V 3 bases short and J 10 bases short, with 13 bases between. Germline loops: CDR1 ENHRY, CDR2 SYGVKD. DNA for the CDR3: TGTGCCATCAGTGAAGTACAGGGTGAAGAGCAGTTCTTC. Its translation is CAISEVQGEEQFF.

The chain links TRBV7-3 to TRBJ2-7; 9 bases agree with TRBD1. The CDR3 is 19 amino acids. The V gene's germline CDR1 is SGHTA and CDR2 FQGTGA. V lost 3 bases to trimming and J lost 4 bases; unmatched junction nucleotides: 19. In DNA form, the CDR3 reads TGTGCCAGCAGCTTGCCCCTAAGCTATCCCGGGACAGGGATGTACGAGCAGTACTTC. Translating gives CASSLPLSYPGTGMYEQYF.